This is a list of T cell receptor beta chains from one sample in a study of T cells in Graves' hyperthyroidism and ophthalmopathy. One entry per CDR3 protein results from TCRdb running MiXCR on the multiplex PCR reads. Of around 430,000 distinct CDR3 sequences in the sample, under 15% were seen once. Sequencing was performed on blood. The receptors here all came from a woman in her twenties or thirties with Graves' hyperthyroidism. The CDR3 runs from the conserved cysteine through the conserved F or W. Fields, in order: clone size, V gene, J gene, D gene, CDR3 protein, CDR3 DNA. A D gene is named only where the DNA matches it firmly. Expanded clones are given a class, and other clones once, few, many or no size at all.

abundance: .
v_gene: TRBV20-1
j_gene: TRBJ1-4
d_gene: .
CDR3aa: CSARGKAPADNEKLFF
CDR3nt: TGCAGTGCTAGAGGGAAAGCCCCGGCGGATAATGAAAAACTGTTTTTT

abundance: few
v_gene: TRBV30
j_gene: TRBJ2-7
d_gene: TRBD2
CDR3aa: CAWSVRWSRGTYEQYF
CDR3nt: TGTGCCTGGAGTGTACGATGGTCGCGGGGGACCTACGAGCAGTACTTC

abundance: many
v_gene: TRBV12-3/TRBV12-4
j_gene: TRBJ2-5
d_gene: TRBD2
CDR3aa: CASSPRLAVLTETQYF
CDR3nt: TGTGCCAGCAGTCCTCGACTAGCGGTCCTCACTGAGACCCAGTACTTC

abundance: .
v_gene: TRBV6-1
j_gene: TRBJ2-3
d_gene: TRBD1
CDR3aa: CASSPQGVVDTQYF
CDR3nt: TGTGCCAGCAGCCCACAGGGGGTCGTGGATACGCAGTATTTT

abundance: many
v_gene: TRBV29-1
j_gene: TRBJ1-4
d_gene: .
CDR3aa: CSVGLGQGEKLFF
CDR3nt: TGCAGCGTCGGACTCGGGCAGGGTGAAAAACTGTTTTTT

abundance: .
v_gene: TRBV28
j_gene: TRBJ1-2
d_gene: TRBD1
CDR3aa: CASSLTGVRYGYTF
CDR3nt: TGTGCCAGCAGTTTGACAGGGGTTCGCTATGGCTACACCTTC

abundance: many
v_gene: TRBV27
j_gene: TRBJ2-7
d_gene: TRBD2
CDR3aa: CASSFGRTGDYEQYF
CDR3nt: TGTGCCAGCAGTTTCGGGAGGACGGGAGACTACGAGCAGTACTTC

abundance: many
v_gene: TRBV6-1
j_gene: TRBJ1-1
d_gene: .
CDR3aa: CASRSVLGEAFF
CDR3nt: TGTGCCAGCAGGTCTGTATTGGGGGAAGCTTTCTTT

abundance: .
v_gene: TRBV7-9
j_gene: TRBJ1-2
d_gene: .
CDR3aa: CASSFRGVDYGYTF
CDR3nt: TGTGCCAGCAGCTTCAGGGGCGTCGACTATGGCTACACCTTC

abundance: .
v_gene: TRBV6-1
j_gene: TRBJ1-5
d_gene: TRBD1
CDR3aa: CASGETGHQPQHF
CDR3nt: TGTGCCAGCGGTGAGACAGGGCATCAGCCCCAGCATTTT

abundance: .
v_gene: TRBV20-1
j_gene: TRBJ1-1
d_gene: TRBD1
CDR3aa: CSAPGQVNTEAFF
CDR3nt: TGCAGTGCTCCCGGACAGGTGAACACTGAAGCTTTCTTT

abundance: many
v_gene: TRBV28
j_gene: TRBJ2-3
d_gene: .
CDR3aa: CASSFSGTSTDTQYF
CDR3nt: TGTGCCAGCAGTTTTAGCGGCACTAGCACAGATACGCAGTATTTT

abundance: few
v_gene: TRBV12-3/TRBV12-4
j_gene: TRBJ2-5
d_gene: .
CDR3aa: CASSLLGAGVQETQYF
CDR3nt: TGTGCCAGCAGTTTACTGGGGGCAGGAGTTCAAGAGACCCAGTACTTC

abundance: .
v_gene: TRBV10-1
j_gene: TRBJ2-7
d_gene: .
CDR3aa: CASSESKGLEQYF
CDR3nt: TGCGCCAGCAGTGAGTCAAAGGGACTCGAGCAGTACTTC

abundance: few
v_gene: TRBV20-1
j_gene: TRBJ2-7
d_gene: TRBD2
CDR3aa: CSARGASGVYEQYF
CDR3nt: TGCAGTGCTAGAGGGGCTAGCGGGGTCTACGAGCAGTACTTC

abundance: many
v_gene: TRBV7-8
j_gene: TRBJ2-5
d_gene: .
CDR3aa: CASSFRSRGFPETQYF
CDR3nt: TGTGCCAGCAGCTTCCGATCAAGAGGGTTCCCAGAGACCCAGTACTTC

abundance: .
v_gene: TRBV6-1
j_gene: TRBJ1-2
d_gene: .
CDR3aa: CASSESGNYGYTF
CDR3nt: TGTGCCAGCAGTGAATCGGGGAACTATGGCTACACCTTC

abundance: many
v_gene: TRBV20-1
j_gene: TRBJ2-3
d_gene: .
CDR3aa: CSAKILSSTDTQYF
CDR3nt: TGCAGTGCCAAAATCCTATCTAGCACAGATACGCAGTATTTT

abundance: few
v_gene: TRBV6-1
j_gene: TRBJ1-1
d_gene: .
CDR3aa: CATHLEGTEAFF
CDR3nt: TGTGCCACCCATTTAGAAGGCACTGAAGCTTTCTTT

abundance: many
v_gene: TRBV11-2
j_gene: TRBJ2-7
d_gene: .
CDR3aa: CASSLVSAVEQYF
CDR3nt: TGTGCCAGCAGCTTAGTTTCCGCCGTCGAGCAGTACTTC

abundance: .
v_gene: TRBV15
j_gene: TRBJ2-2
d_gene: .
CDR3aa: CATSRVQGTGELFF
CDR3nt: TGTGCCACCAGCAGAGTCCAAGGCACCGGGGAGCTGTTTTTT

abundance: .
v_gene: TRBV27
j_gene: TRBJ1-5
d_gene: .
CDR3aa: CASSFSGGRQPQHF
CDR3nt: TGTGCCAGCAGTTTTAGTGGGGGACGGCAGCCCCAGCATTTT

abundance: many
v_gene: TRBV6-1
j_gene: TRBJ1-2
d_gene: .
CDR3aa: CASRQGNYGYTF
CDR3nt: TGTGCCTCACGGCAGGGTAACTATGGCTACACCTTC

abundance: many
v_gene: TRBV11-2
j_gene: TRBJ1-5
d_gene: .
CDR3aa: CASSRVKSFAGNQPQHF
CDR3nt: TGTGCCAGCAGCCGAGTTAAGTCTTTCGCGGGCAATCAGCCCCAGCATTTT

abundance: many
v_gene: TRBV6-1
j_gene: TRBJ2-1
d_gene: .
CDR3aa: CASSELGRGGYNEQFF
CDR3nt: TGTGCCAGCAGTGAACTCGGACGAGGAGGATACAATGAGCAGTTCTTC

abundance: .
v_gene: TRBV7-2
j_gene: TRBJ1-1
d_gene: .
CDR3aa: CASGAGRNTEAFF
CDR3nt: TGTGCCAGCGGTGCAGGCCGAAACACTGAAGCTTTCTTT

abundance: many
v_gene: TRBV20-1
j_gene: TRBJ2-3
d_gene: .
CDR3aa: CSATEGTRTDTQYF
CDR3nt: TGCAGTGCTACGGAGGGGACCCGCACAGATACGCAGTATTTT

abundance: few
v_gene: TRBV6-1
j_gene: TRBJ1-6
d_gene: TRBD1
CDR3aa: CASMRQGMDSPLHF
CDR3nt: TGTGCCAGCATGCGACAGGGAATGGATTCACCCCTCCACTTT

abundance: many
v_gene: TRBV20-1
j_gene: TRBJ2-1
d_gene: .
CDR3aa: CSASSSKQAEQFF
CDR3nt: TGCAGTGCTAGCTCCTCGAAACAAGCAGAGCAGTTCTTC

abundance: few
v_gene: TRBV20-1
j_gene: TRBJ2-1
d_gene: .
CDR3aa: CSADPRGRGYNEQFF
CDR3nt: TGCAGTGCTGACCCAAGGGGTCGGGGCTACAATGAGCAGTTCTTC

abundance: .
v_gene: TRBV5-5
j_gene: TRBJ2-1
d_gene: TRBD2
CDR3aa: CASSSQVPYSGSSYNEQFF
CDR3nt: TGTGCCAGCAGCTCCCAAGTACCCTATAGCGGGAGCTCCTACAATGAGCAGTTCTTC

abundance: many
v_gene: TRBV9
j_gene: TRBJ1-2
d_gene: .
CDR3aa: CASSVGGEPNYGYTF
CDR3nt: TGTGCCAGCAGCGTAGGCGGCGAGCCTAACTATGGCTACACCTTC

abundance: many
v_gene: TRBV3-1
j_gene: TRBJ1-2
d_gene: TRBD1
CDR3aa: CASSQGQGNYGYTF
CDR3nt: TGTGCCAGCAGCCAAGGACAGGGGAACTATGGCTACACCTTC

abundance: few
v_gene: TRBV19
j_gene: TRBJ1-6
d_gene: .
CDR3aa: CASSRQILNSPLHF
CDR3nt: TGTGCCAGTAGCAGACAGATTCTTAATTCACCCCTCCACTTT

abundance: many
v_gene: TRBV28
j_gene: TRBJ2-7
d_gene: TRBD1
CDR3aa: CASSLRQGASNEQYF
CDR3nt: TGTGCCAGCAGTTTAAGACAGGGAGCCTCCAACGAGCAGTACTTC

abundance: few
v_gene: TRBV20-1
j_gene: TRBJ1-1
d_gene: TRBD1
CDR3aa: CSARGTGGLNTEAFF
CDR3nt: TGCAGTGCCCGCGGGACAGGGGGGTTGAACACTGAAGCTTTCTTT

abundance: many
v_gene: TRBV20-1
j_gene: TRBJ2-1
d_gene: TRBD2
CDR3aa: CSASPGGNEQFF
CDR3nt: TGCAGTGCTTCCCCGGGGGGCAATGAGCAGTTCTTC

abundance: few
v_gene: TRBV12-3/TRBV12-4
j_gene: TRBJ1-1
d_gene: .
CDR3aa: CASRHRAEMNTEAFF
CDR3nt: TGTGCCAGCAGACATAGAGCAGAGATGAACACTGAAGCTTTCTTT

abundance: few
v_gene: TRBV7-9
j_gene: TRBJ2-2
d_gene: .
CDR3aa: CATSRRVNTGELFF
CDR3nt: TGTGCCACAAGCCGCAGGGTGAACACCGGGGAGCTGTTTTTT

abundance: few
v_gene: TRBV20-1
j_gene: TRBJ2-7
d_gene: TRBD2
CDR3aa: CSARPTAGEYYEQYF
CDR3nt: TGCAGTGCTCGTCCGACAGCGGGAGAATACTACGAGCAGTACTTC

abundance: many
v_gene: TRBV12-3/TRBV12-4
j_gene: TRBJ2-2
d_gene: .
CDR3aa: CASGTGELFF
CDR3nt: TGTGCCAGCGGGACGGGGGAGCTGTTTTTT

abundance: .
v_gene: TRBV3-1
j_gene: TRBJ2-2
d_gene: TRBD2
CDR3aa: CASSQDQREIGELFF
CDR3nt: TGTGCCAGCAGCCAAGATCAGCGGGAGATCGGGGAGCTGTTTTTT

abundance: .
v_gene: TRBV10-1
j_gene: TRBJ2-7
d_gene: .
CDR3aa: CASPGLSKRTVYNEQYF
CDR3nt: TGCGCCAGCCCCGGGTTGTCTAAGCGGACTGTCTACAATGAGCAGTACTTC

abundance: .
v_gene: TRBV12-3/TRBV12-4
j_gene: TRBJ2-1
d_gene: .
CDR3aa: CASSLRTDYNEQFF
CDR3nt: TGTGCCAGCAGTTTAAGGACGGACTACAATGAGCAGTTCTTC

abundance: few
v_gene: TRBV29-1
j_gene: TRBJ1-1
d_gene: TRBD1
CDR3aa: CSVRTGGRTEAFF
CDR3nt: TGCAGCGTTCGGACAGGGGGGCGGACTGAAGCTTTCTTT

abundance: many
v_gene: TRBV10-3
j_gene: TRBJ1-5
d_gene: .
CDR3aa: CAISDTGPRKGNQPQHF
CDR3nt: TGTGCCATCAGTGACACCGGGCCAAGAAAGGGTAATCAGCCCCAGCATTTT

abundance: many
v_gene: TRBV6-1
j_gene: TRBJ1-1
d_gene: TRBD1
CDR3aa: CASGSGTAKNTEAFF
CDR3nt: TGTGCCAGCGGGTCCGGGACAGCAAAGAACACTGAAGCTTTCTTT

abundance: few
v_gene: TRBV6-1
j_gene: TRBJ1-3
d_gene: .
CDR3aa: CASSQDLSGNTIYF
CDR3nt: TGTGCCAGCAGTCAAGACCTCTCTGGAAACACCATATATTTT

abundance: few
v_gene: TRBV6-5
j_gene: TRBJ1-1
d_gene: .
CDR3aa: CASSYSNRMNTEAFF
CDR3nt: TGTGCCAGCAGTTACTCGAACAGGATGAACACTGAAGCTTTCTTT

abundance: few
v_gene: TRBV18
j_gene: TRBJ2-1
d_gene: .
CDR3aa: CAGSPGTYNEQFF
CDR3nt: TGTGCCGGCTCACCCGGTACCTACAATGAGCAGTTCTTC

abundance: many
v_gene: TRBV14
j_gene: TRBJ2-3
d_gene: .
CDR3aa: CASSPPVAVSTDTQYF
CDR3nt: TGTGCCAGCAGCCCCCCCGTCGCGGTTAGCACAGATACGCAGTATTTT

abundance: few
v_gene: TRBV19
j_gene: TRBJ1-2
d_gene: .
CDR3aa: CASIQGQTGYTF
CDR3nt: TGTGCCAGTATTCAGGGACAAACTGGCTACACCTTC

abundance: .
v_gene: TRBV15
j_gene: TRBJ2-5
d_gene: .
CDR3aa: CATSRDRLQETQYF
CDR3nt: TGTGCCACCAGCAGAGACAGGCTTCAAGAGACCCAGTACTTC

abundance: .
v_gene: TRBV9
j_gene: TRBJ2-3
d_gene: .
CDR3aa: CASSGGGASTDTQYF
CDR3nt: TGTGCCAGCAGCGGGGGCGGGGCAAGCACAGATACGCAGTATTTT

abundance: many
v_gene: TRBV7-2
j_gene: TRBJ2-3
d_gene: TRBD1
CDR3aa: CASSHRTIIGQESTDTQYF
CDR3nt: TGTGCCAGCAGCCACCGAACGATAATAGGACAGGAAAGCACAGATACGCAGTATTTT

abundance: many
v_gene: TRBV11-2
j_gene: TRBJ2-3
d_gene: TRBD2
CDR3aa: CASSFSGRGRDTQYF
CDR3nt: TGTGCCAGCAGTTTCAGCGGGAGGGGGCGGGATACGCAGTATTTT

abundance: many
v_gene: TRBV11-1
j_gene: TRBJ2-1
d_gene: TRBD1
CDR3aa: CASSLAGQGVPVPQFF
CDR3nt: TGTGCCAGCAGCTTAGCGGGACAGGGGGTTCCGGTACCGCAGTTCTTC

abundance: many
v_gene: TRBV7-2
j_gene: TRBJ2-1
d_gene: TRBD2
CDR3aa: CASSVGLAVNNEQFF
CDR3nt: TGTGCCAGCAGCGTGGGACTAGCGGTTAACAATGAGCAGTTCTTC

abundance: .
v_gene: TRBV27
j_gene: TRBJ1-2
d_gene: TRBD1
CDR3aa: CASRTQGGPNYGYTF
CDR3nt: TGTGCCAGCAGAACCCAAGGGGGCCCGAACTATGGCTACACCTTC

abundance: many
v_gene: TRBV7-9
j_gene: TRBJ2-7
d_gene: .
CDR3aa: CASSLLPAEYEQYF
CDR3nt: TGTGCCAGCAGCTTACTGCCAGCGGAGTACGAGCAGTACTTC